This TCR beta chain was recorded in a study of T-cell reconstitution after alpha-beta-depleted transplantation in children. Per the germline V gene, CDR1 is SGHRS and CDR2 is YFSETQ. Between the trimmed V and J ends, which lost 8 bases and 7 bases, there was a span of 30 bases. The CDR3 sequence is 17 residues long. The authors prepared the TCRbeta library with unique molecular identifiers. TCRdb called the PCR reads again in MiXCR, with one record for every CDR3 protein. This table holds a few hundred thousand distinct CDR3 sequences, roughly 21% found once. This TCR was recovered from a human donor who donated a stem cell graft to a child with acute myeloid leukemia. Here the sequenced sample was PBMCs from the stem cell graft donor, taken from the stem cell graft. The chain is built from TRBV5-1 and TRBJ2-5; perhaps D is TRBD1 or TRBD2 (5 bases each). CDR3 amino acids: CASGTTPGAPGEGTQYF. The DNA for the CDR3 is TGCGCCAGTGGAACTACTCCCGGGGCCCCAGGCGAGGGGACCCAGTACTTC.